This TCR beta chain was recorded in a study of circulating tumor DNA in untreated peripheral T-cell lymphoma (dated by TCRdb to 2020 to 2023). Baseline tumor tissue collected before treatment was sequenced to identify tumor-specific TCR clonotypes. To monitor patients with peripheral T-cell lymphoma who were getting frontline treatment on a trial, the study applied next-generation sequencing to T-cell receptor sequences. Broad study findings and their caveats: Tumor-specific clonotypes were identified in roughly 80% of patients, from approximately 86% of baseline tissues and about 64% of baseline serum samples.

Library method: the immunoSEQ multiplex PCR assay. TCRdb holds this immuneACCESS table with in-frame rearrangements only. Some clones are missing; in checked studies, unresolved V genes explain under half, and the rest has no known cause. The sample table shows about 5,000 clones, and roughly 70% are seen once. The leading ten clones occupy around 50% of the sample. This clone was found a few times. Its specific antigen is unknown. Base qualities are not recorded, but no much larger clone differs from it by a single base. Trimming removed 2 bases from V and 3 bases from J, leaving 8 bases between the germline ends. The CDR3 covers 14 residues, taking in both the cysteine and the phenylalanine. Kept here is only the CDR3 DNA, which spans 42 bases and is read in frame from base 1. The CDR1 and CDR2 encoded by the germline V gene (reference sequence) are LNHDA and SQIVND.

This receptor chain uses TRBV19 and TRBJ2-1; no confident D gene assignment can be made. The sequencing sample was made of tumor tissue. This TCR came from a human donor with peripheral T-cell lymphoma. The DNA reads as follows: TGTGCCAGTAGTATAACGGGCCTCTACAATGAGCAGTTCTTC. Translation gives CASSITGLYNEQFF. Here the CDR3 is joined to the reference TRBV19 and TRBJ2-1 genes, and the full variable domain is: DGGITQSPKYLFRKEGQNVTLSCEQNLNHDAMYWYRQDPGQGLRLIYYSQIVNDFQKGDIAEGYSVSREKKESFPLTVTSAQKNPTAFYLCASSITGLYNEQFFGPGTRLTVL.